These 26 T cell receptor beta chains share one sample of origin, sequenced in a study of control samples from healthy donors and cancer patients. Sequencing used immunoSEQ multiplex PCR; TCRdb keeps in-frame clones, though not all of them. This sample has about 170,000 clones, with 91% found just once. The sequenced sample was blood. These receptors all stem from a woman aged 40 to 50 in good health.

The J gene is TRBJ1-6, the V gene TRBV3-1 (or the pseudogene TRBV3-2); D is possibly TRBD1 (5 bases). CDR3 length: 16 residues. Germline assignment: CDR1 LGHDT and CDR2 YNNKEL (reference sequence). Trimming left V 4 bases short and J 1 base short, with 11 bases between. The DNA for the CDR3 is TGTGCCAGCAGCCGTAAGGGGATGTCCTATAATTCACCCCTCCACTTT. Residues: CASSRKGMSYNSPLHF.

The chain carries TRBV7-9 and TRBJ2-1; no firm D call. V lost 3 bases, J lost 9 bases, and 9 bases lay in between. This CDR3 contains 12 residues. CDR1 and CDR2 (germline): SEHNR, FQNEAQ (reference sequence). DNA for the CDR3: TGTGCCAGCAGCTTTGGTGATACTGAGCAGTTCTTC. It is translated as CASSFGDTEQFF.

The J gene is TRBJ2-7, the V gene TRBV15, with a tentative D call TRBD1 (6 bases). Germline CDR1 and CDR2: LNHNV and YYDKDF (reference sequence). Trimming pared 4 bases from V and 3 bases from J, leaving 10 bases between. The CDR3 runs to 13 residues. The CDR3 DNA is TGTGCCACCAGCACTCGGGACAACTACGAGCAGTACTTC. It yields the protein CATSTRDNYEQYF.

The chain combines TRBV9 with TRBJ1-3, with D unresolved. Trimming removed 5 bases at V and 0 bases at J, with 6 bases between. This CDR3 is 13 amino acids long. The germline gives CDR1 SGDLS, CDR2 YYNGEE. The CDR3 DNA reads TGTGCCAGCAGACCCAGCTCTGGAAACACCATATATTTT. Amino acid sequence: CASRPSSGNTIYF.

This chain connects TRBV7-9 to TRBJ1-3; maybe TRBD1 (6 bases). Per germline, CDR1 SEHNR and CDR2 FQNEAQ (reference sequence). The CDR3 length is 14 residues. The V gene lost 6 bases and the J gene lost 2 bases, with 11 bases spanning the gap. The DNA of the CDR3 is TGTGCCAGCAGTACAGGGCTCCCTGGAAACACCATATATTTT. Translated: CASSTGLPGNTIYF.

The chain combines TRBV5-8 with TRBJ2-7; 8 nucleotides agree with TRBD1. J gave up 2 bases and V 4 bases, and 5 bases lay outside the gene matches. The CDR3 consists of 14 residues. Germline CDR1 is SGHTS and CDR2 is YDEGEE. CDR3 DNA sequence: TGTGCCAGCAGCCCTCGGACAGGGACCTACGAGCAGTACTTC. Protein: CASSPRTGTYEQYF.

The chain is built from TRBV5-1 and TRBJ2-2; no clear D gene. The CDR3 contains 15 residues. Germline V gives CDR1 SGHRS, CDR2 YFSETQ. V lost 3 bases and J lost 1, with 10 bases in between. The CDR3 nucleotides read TGCGCCAGCAGCTACGGACGGAGGAACACCGGGGAGCTGTTTTTT. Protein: CASSYGRRNTGELFF.

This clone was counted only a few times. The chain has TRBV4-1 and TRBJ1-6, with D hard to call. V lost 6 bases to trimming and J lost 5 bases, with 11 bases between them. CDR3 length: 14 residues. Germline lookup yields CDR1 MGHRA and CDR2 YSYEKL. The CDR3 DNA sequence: TGCGCCAGCAGTCAACTGACTGATAATTCACCCCTCCACTTT. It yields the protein CASSQLTDNSPLHF.

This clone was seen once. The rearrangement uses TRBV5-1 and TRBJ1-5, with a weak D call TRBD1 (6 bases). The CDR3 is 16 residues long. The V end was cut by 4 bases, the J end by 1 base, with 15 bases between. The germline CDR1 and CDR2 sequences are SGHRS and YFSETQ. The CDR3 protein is CASSPWGGESNQPQHF. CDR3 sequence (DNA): TGCGCCAGCAGCCCCTGGGGGGGCGAGAGCAATCAGCCCCAGCATTTT.

The CDR3 spells CASSIGQGNTEAFF. CDR3 in DNA: TGCGCCAGCAGCATAGGACAGGGGAACACTGAAGCTTTCTTT. The chain uses TRBV5-1 and TRBJ1-1; 8 nucleotides line up with TRBD1. The CDR3 contains 14 residues. Germline V gene sequence: CDR1 SGHRS, CDR2 YFSETQ. Trimming cost V 4 bases and J 1 base; bases outside gene matches: 3. The whole variable domain, remainder taken from reference TRBV5-1 and TRBJ1-1, is KAGVTQTPRYLIKTRGQQVTLSCSPISGHRSVSWYQQTPGQGLQFLFEYFSETQRNKGNFPGRFSGRQFSNSRSEMNVSTLELGDSALYLCASSIGQGNTEAFFGQGTRLTVV.

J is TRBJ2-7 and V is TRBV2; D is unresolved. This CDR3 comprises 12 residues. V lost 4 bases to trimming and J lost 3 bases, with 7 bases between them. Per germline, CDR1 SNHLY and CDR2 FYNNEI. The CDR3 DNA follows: TGTGCCAGCAGTGTGACCCGCTACGAGCAGTACTTC. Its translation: CASSVTRYEQYF.

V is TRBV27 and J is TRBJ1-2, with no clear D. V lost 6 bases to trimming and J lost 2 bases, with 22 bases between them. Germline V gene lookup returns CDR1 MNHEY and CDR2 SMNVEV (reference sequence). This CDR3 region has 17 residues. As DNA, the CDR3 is TGTGCCAGCAGCCGTACGGGCGGATTCCCGCTAAACTATGGCTACACCTTC. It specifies CASSRTGGFPLNYGYTF.

The CDR3 sequence: CAISEATGKETQYF. Written as DNA, the CDR3 is TGTGCCATCAGTGAAGCCACAGGGAAAGAGACCCAGTACTTC. V is TRBV10-3 and J is TRBJ2-5; possible D gene TRBD1, 6 bases. The CDR3 runs to 14 residues. Deletions cut 3 bases from V and 3 bases from J, with 11 bases between. Looked up from germline, CDR1 is ENHRY and CDR2 is SYGVKD.

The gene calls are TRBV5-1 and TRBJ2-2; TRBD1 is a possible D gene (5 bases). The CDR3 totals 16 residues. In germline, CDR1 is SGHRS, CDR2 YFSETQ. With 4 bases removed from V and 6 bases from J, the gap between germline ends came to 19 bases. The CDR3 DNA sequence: TGCGCCAGCAGCGAAGGACCTCCCAGGGCCCCCGGGGAGCTGTTTTTT. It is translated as CASSEGPPRAPGELFF.

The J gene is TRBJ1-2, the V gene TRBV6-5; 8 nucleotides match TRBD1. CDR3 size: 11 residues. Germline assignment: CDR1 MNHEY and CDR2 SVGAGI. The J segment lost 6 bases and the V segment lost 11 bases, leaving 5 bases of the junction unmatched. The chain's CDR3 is CASGQGHGYTF. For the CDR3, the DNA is TGTGCCTCCGGACAGGGTCATGGCTACACCTTC.

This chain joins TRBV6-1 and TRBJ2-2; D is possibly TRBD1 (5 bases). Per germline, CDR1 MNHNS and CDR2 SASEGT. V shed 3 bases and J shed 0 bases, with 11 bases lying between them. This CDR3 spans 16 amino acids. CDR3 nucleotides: TGTGCCAGCAGTGACCTTGACAGCTCGAACACCGGGGAGCTGTTTTTT. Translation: CASSDLDSSNTGELFF.

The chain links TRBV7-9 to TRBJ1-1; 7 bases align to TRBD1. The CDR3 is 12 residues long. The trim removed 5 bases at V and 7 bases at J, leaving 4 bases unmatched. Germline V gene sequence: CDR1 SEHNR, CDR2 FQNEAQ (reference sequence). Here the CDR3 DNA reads TGTGCCAGCAGCCAACAGGGGAATGAAGCTTTCTTT. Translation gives CASSQQGNEAFF.

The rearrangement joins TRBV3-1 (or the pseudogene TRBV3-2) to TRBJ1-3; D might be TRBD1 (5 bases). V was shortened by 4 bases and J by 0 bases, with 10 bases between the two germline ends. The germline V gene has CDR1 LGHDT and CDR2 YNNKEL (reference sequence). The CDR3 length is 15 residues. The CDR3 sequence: CASSLKGASGNTIYF. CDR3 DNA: TGTGCCAGCAGCCTAAAAGGGGCCTCTGGAAACACCATATATTTT.

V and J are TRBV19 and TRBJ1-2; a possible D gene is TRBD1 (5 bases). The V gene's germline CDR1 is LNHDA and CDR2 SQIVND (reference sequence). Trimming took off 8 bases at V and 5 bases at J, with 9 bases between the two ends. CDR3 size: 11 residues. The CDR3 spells CASGREYGYTF. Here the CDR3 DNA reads TGTGCCAGTGGCAGGGAATATGGCTACACCTTC.

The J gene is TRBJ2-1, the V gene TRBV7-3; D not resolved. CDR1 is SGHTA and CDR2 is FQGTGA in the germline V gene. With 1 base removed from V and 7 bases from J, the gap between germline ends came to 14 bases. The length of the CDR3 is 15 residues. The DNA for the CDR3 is TGTGCCAGCAGCTTAAGTCCGGGCCTTCCAAATGAGCAGTTCTTC. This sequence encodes CASSLSPGLPNEQFF.

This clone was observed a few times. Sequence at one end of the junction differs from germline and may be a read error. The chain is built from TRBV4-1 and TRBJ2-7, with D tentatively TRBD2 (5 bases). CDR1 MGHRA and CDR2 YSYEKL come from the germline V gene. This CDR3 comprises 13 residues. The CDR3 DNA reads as TGCGCCAGCAGCCAAGCGGATTCGATAAGGCGGGTCTTT. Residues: CASSQADSIRRVF.

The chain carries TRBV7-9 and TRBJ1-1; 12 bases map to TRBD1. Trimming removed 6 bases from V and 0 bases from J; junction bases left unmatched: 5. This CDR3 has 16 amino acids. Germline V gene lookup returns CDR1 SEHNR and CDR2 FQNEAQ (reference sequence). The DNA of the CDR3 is TGTGCCAGCAGTCCTGGGACAGGGGGCTTGAACACTGAAGCTTTCTTT. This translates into CASSPGTGGLNTEAFF.

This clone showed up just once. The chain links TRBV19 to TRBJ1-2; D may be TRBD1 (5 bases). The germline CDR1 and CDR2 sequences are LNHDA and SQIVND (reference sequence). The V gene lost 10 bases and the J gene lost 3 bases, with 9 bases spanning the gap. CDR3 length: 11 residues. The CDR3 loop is CATRGYYGYTF. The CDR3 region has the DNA TGTGCCACCCGGGGGTACTATGGCTACACCTTC.

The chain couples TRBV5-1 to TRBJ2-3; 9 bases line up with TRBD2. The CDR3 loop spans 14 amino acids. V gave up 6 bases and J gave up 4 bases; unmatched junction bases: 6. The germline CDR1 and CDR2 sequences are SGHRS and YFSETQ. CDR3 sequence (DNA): TGCGCCAGCAACCGGCTAGCGGGGCCAGATACGCAGTATTTT. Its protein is CASNRLAGPDTQYF. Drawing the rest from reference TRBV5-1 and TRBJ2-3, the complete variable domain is KAGVTQTPRYLIKTRGQQVTLSCSPISGHRSVSWYQQTPGQGLQFLFEYFSETQRNKGNFPGRFSGRQFSNSRSEMNVSTLELGDSALYLCASNRLAGPDTQYFGPGTRLTVL.

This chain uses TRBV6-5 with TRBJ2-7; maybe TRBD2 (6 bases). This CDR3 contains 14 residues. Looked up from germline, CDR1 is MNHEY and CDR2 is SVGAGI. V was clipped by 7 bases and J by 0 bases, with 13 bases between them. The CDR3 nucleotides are TGTGCCAGCACCGCGGGACTTGTCTCCTACGAGCAGTACTTC. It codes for CASTAGLVSYEQYF.

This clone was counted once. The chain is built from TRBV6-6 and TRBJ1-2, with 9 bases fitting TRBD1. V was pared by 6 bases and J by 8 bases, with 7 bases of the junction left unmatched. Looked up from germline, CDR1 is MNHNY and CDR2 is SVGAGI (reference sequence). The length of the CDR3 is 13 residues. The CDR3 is CASSKTGGFGYTF. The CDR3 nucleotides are TGTGCCAGCAGCAAGACAGGGGGGTTCGGCTACACCTTC.